Listed below are T cell receptor beta chains from one sample, sequenced in a study of blood T cell repertoires in COVID-19. Only in-frame clones appear in the TCRdb table, and some are missing; sequencing was by immunoSEQ multiplex PCR. The table lists 65,000 to 85,000 clones, 75% to 90% of them singletons. Sequencing was performed on peripheral blood. Receptors originate from a man between 50 and 59 years old with active COVID-19. Each CDR3 is given with its conserved first and last residue. A D gene is named only where the DNA matches it firmly. Clone size is shown for a subset of rows, as once, few, many or a class of expanded clone.

v_gene	d_gene	j_gene	abundance	CDR3aa	CDR3nt
TRBV9	TRBD1	TRBJ1-1	-	CASSVGTGGEGTEAFF	TGTGCCAGCAGCGTCGGGACAGGGGGTGAGGGCACTGAAGCTTTCTTT
TRBV30	TRBD1	TRBJ1-6	few	CAWKGTGINSPLHF	TGTGCCTGGAAAGGGACAGGGATAAATTCACCCCTCCACTTT
TRBV1	-	TRBJ1-1	-	CTSSHKTQGFAIEAFF	TGCACCAGCAGCCATAAAACGCAGGGGTTTGCTATTGAAGCTTTCTTT
TRBV6-4	-	TRBJ2-2	-	CASSREGQGNTGELFF	TGTGCCAGCTCACGGGAGGGACAGGGAAACACCGGGGAGCTGTTTTTT
TRBV14	-	TRBJ2-3	-	CASSRMEGTDTQYF	TGTGCCAGCAGCCGGATGGAGGGCACAGATACGCAGTATTTT
TRBV6-5	-	TRBJ2-3	-	CASSFSLTSSRGTQYF	TGTGCCAGCAGTTTTTCCCTGACTAGTTCCCGCGGCACGCAGTATTTT
TRBV3-1/TRBV3-2	TRBD1	TRBJ1-2	-	CASITSTIGQAERTNYGYTF	TGTGCCAGCATCACCTCTACGATTGGACAGGCCGAACGAACTAACTATGGCTACACCTTC
TRBV21-1	-	TRBJ1-5	-	CASSIGTPGVLGPQHF	TGTGCCAGCAGCATCGGGACACCCGGGGTTCTGGGGCCCCAGCATTTT
TRBV7-8	-	TRBJ1-6	-	CASSPSGQGSFGPLHF	TGTGCCAGCAGCCCCTCGGGCCAGGGGTCGTTTGGACCCCTCCACTTT
TRBV7-2	TRBD1	TRBJ2-4	-	CASSLDPGTGVLAKNIQYF	TGTGCCAGCAGCTTAGACCCCGGGACAGGGGTCCTAGCCAAAAACATTCAGTACTTC